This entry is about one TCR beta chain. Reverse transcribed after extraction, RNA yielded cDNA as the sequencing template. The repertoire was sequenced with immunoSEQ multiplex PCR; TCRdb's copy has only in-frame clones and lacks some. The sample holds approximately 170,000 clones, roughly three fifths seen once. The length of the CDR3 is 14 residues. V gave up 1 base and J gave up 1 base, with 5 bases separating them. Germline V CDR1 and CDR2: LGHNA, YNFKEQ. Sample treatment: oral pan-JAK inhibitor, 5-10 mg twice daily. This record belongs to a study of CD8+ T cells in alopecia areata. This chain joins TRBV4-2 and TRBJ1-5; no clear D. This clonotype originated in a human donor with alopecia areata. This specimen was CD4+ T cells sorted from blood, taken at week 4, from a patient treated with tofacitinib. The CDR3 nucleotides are TGTGCCAGCAGCCAAGTACTCAGCAATCAGCCCCAGCATTTT. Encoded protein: CASSQVLSNQPQHF.